The source of this T cell receptor beta chain is a study of blood T cells in healthy people across ages. Unmatched junction bases numbered 7, after V lost 5 bases and J lost 2 bases. The CDR3 is made up of 15 amino acids. Germline V gene lookup returns CDR1 SGHVS and CDR2 FNYEAQ. This clonotype was picked up many times. Aged about 6 to 100, donors were systemically healthy Caucasians from Russia. A second 7 to 11 cycle PCR used barcoded and J-beta primers. Via MiXCR, TCRdb re-called the 5' RACE reads, giving one row per CDR3 protein. Of hundreds of thousands of distinct CDR3 sequences listed, approximately 50% were seen once; the top ten hold about 32%.

The material sequenced was blood. The chain combines TRBV7-6 with TRBJ2-5; 8 nucleotides line up with TRBD2. The clonotype originates from a woman between 55 and 75 years old in good health. The CDR3 DNA reads as TGTGCCAGCAGCGTAGGGCCTAGCGGGCAAGAGACCCAGTACTTC. Translating gives CASSVGPSGQETQYF.